One sample yielded the 3 T cell receptor beta chains listed below, sequenced in a study of blood T cells in healthy people across ages (dated by TCRdb to between 2014 and 2016). The library relied on 5' RACE. The run used an Illumina HiSeq 2500. A second PCR of roughly 7 to 11 cycles was performed with a sample-barcoded 5' primer and a J-beta primer mix. The public reads were quality trimmed at Q25 with fastp and then assembled into clones with MiXCR by TCRdb, keeping productive beta chains. One record per CDR3 amino acid sequence lists the most common genes and DNA. The sample contains about 1.5 million distinct CDR3 sequences, about 45% of them found a single time. About 4% of the sample goes to the ten largest clones. Sequencing was carried out using blood. These TCRs come from a young woman in good health.

Note on this clonotype: A much larger clone sits a single nucleotide away, making a read error possible. This chain links TRBV29-1 with TRBJ2-5; no reliable D call. V gave up 7 bases and J gave up 2 bases, with 11 bases separating them. Germline CDR1 reads SQVTM; CDR2 reads ANQGSEA. This CDR3 contains 12 residues. The CDR3: CSANSPQETQYF. CDR3 DNA sequence: TGCAGCGCGAACAGCCCTCAAGAGACCCAGTACTTC.

The chain has TRBV2 and TRBJ1-5, with 12 nucleotides matching TRBD1. The V and J ends lost 6 bases and 7 bases, in that order; junction bases with no gene match: 10. This CDR3 contains 16 residues. CDR1 and CDR2 from the germline V gene are SNHLY and FYNNEI. CDR3 in amino acids: CASRTGTGGFWQPQHF. The CDR3 coding sequence is TGTGCCAGCAGGACCGGGACAGGGGGCTTCTGGCAGCCCCAGCATTTT.

This clonotype came up a few times. The chain carries TRBV20-1 and TRBJ1-3; TRBD1 might be the D (5 bases). Trimming removed 6 bases from V and 2 bases from J, with 11 bases in between. Germline CDR1 reads DFQATT; CDR2 reads SNEGSKA (reference sequence). The CDR3 has 13 residues. DNA of the CDR3: TGCAGTGCCCCCGGACATCCTGGAAACACCATATATTTT. Its translation: CSAPGHPGNTIYF.